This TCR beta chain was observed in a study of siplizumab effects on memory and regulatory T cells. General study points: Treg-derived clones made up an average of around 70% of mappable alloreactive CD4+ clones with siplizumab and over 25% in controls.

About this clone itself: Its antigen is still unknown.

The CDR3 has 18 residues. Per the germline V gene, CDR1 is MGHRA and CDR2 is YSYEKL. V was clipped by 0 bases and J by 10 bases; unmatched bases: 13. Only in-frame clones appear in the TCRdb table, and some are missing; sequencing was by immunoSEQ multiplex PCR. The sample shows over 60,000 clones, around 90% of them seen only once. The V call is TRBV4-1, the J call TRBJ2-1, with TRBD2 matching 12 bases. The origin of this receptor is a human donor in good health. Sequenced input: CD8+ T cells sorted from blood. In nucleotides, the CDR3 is TGCGCCAGCAGCCAAGATACGGGGCTAGCGGGAGGGCCCGGGGAGCAGTTCTTC. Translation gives CASSQDTGLAGGPGEQFF.